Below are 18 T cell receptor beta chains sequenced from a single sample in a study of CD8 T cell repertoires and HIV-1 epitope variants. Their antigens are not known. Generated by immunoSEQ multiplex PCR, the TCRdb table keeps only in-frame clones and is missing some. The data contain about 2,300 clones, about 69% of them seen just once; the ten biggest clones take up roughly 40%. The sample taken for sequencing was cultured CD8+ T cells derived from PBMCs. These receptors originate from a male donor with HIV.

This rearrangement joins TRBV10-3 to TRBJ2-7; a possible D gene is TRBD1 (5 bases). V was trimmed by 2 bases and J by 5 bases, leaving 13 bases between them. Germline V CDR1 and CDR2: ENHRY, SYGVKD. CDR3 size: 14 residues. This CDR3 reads CAISEPDSSDEQYF. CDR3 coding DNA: TGTGCCATCAGTGAGCCAGACAGTTCTGACGAGCAGTACTTC.

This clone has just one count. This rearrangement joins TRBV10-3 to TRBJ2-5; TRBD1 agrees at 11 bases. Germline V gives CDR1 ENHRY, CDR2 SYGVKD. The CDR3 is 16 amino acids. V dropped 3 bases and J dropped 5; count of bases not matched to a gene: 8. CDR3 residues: CAISDPGQGAGETQYF. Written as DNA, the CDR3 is TGTGCCATCAGTGACCCCGGACAGGGGGCCGGGGAGACCCAGTACTTC.

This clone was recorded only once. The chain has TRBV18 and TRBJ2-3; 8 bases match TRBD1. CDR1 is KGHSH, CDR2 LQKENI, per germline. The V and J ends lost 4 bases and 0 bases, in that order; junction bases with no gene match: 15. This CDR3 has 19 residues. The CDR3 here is CASSLPGQEIDISTDTQYF. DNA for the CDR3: TGTGCCAGCTCACTGCCGGGACAGGAAATCGATATTAGCACAGATACGCAGTATTTT.

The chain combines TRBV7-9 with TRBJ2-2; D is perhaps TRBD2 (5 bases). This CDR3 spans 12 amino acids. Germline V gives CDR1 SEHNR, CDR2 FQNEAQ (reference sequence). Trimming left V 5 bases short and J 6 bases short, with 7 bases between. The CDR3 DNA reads TGTGCCAGCAGCCATAGCGCCGGGGAGCTGTTTTTT. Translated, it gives CASSHSAGELFF.

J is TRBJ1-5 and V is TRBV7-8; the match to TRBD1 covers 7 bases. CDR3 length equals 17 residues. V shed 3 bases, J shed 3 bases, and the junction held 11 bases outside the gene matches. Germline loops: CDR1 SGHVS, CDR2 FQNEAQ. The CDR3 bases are TGTGCCAGCAGCTTTTTCTTTTACAGGGGTCCCAATCAGCCCCAGCATTTT. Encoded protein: CASSFFFYRGPNQPQHF.

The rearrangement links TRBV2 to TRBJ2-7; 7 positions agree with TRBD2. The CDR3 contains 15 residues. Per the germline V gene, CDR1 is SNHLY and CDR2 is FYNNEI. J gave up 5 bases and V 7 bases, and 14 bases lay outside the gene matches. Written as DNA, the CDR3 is TGTGCCAGCATTGGATTCGAGTCTAGCGGTAACGAGCAGTACTTC. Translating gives CASIGFESSGNEQYF.

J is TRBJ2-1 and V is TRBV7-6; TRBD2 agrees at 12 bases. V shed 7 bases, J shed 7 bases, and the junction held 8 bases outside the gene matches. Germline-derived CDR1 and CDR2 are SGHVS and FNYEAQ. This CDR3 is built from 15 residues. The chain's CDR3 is CASTETSGSRNEQFF. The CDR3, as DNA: TGTGCCAGCACCGAGACTAGCGGGAGTCGGAATGAGCAGTTCTTC. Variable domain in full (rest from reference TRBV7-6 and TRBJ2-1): GAGVSQSPRYKVTKRGQDVALRCDPISGHVSLYWYRQALGQGPEFLTYFNYEAQQDKSGLPNDRFSAERPEGSISTLTIQRTEQRDSAMYRCASTETSGSRNEQFFGPGTRLTVL.

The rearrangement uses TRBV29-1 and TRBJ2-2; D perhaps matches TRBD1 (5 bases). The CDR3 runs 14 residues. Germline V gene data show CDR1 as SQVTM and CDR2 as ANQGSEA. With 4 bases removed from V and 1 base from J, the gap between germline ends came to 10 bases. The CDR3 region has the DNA TGCAGCGTTGTGGGGCAGGGGAACACCGGGGAGCTGTTTTTT. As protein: CSVVGQGNTGELFF.

CDR3 loop: CASSISSNYGYTF. CDR3 sequence (DNA): TGTGCCAGTAGTATCTCCAGTAACTATGGCTACACCTTC. The chain uses TRBV19 and TRBJ1-2; no clear D gene. V lost 3 bases, J lost 1 base, and 6 bases lay in between. The germline gives CDR1 LNHDA, CDR2 SQIVND (reference sequence). The CDR3 has 13 amino acids.

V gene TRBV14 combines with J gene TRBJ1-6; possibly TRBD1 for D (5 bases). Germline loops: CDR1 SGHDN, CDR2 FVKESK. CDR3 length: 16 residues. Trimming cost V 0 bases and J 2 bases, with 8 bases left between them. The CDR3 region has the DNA TGTGCCAGCAGCCAAGAGTGGGGGGCCTATAATTCACCCCTCCACTTT. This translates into CASSQEWGAYNSPLHF. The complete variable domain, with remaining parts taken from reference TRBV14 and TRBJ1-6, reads EAGVTQFPSHSVIEKGQTVTLRCDPISGHDNLYWYRRVMGKEIKFLLHFVKESKQDESGMPNNRFLAERTGGTYSTLKVQPAELEDSGVYFCASSQEWGAYNSPLHFGNGTRLTVT.

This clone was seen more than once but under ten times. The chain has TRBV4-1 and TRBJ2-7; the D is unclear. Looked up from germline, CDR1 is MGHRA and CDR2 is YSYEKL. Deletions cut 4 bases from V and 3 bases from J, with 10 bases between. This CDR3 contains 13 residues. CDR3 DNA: TGCGCCAGCAGCCGTATACTCGACTACGAGCAGTACTTC. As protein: CASSRILDYEQYF.

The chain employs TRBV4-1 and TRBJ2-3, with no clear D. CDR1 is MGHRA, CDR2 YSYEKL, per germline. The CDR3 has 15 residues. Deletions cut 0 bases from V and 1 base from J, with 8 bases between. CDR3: CASSQEGQRTDTQYF. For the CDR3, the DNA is TGCGCCAGCAGCCAAGAGGGTCAGCGCACAGATACGCAGTATTTT.

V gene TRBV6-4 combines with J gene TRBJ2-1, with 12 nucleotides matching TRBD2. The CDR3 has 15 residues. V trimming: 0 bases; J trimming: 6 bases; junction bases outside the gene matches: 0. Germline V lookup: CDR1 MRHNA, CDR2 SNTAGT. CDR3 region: CASSDSTSGSNEQFF. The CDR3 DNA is TGTGCCAGCAGTGACTCGACTAGCGGGAGCAATGAGCAGTTCTTC.

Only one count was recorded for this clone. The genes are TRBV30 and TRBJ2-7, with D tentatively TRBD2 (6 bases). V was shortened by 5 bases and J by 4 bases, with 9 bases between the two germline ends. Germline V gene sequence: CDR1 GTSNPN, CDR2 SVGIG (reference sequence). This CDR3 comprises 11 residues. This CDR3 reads CAWGEEYEQYF. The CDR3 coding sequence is TGTGCCTGGGGGGAGGAGTACGAGCAGTACTTC. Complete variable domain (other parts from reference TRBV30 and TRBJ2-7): SQTIHQWPATLVQPVGSPLSLECTVEGTSNPNLYWYRQAAGRGLQLLFYSVGIGQISSEVPQNLSASRPQDRQFILSSKKLLLSDSGFYLCAWGEEYEQYFGPGTRLTVT.

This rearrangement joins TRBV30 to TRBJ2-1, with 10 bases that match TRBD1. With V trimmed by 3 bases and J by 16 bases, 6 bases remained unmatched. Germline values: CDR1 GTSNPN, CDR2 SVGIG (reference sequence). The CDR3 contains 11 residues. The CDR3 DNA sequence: TGTGCCTGGAGCAGCGGGACAGGGGATTTCTTC. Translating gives CAWSSGTGDFF.

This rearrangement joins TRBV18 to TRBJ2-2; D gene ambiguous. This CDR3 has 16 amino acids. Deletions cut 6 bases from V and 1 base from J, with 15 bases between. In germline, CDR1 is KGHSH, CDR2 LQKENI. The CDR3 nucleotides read TGTGCCAGCTCGCCAAGAAGGCTGGAGAACACCGGGGAGCTGTTTTTT. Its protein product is CASSPRRLENTGELFF. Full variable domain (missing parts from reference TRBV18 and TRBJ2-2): NAGVMQNPRHLVRRRGQEARLRCSPMKGHSHVYWYRQLPEEGLKFMVYLQKENIIDESGMPKERFSAEFPKEGPSILRIQQVVRGDSAAYFCASSPRRLENTGELFFGEGSRLTVL.

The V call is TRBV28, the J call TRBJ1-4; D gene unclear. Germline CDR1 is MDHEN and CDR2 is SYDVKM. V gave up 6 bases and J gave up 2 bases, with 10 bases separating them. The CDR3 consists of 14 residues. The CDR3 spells CASSNRLTNEKLFF. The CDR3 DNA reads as TGTGCCAGCAGCAACCGGCTGACTAATGAAAAACTGTTTTTT.

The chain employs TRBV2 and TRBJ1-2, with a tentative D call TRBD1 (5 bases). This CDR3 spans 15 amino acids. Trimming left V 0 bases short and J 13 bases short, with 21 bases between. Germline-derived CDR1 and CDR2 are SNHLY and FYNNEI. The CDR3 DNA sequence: TGTGCCAGCAGTGAAGCGGGGGGAACAGGTGGGATTGGCACCTTC. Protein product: CASSEAGGTGGIGTF.